The T cell receptor (beta chain) described here comes from a study of cytomegalovirus exposure and HLA in healthy donors. Comment on this clone: Its antigen is not identified.

Study-level findings and limits: Among TCR beta chains, those listed as cytomegalovirus-associated numbered around 160. HLA allele associations emerged for some 16,000 TCR beta sequences in a later analysis, at 0.05 false discovery rate.

Germline CDR1 reads SGHDT; CDR2 reads YYEEEE. The CDR3 spans 14 residues. V gave up 4 bases and J gave up 4 bases, with 14 bases separating them. It was with 60 Vbeta and 13 Jbeta primers that the PCR ran. Measured with immunoSEQ multiplex PCR; TCRdb has only the in-frame clones, and not every one. The sample carries 310,000 or so clones, about 90% recorded once. The sequence was collected from a woman under 30 in good health and CMV-seronegative. The specimen was PBMCs. The chain links TRBV5-6 to TRBJ1-2, with D possibly TRBD1 on 6 matching bases. The CDR3 here is CASSRGGERYGYTF. The CDR3 nucleotides are TGTGCCAGCAGCAGGGGGGGGGAGCGCTATGGCTACACCTTC.